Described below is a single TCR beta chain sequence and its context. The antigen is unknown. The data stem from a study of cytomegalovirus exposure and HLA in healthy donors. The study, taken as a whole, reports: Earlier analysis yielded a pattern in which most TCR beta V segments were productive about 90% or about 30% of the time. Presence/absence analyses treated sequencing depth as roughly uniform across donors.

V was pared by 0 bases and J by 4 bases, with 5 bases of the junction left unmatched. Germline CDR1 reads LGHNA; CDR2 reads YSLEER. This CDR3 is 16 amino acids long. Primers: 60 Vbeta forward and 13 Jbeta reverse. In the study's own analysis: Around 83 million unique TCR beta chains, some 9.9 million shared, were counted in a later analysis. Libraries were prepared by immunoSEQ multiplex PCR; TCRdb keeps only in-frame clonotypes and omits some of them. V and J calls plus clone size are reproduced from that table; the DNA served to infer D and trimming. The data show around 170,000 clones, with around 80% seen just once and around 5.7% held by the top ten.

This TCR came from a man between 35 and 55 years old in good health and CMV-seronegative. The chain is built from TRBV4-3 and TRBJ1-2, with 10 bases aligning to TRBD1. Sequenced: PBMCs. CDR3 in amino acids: CASSQDWGQGIYGYTF. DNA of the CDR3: TGCGCCAGCAGCCAAGATTGGGGACAGGGGATCTATGGCTACACCTTC.